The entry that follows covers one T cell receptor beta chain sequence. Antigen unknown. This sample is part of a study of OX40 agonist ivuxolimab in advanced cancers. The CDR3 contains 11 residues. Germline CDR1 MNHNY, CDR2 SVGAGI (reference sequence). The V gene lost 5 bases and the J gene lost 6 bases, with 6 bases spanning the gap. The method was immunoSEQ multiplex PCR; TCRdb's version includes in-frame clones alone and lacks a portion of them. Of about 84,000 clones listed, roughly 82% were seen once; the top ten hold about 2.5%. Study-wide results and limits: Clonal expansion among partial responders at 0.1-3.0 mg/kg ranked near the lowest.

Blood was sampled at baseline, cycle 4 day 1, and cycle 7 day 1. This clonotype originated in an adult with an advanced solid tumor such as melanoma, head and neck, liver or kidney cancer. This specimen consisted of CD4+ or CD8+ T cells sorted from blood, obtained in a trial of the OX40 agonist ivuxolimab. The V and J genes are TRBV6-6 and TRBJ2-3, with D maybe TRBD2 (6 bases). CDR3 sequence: CASSREDTQYF. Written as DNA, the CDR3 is TGTGCCAGCAGTCGGGAGGATACGCAGTATTTT.